This T cell receptor (beta chain) stems from a study of cytomegalovirus exposure and HLA in healthy donors. The CDR3 length is 14 residues. V lost 5 bases to trimming and J lost 7 bases; unmatched junction nucleotides: 3. Germline V gene sequence: CDR1 SGHVS, CDR2 FQNEAQ. Researchers ran the PCR with 60 Vbeta and 13 Jbeta primers. The assay was immunoSEQ multiplex PCR, and TCRdb's table has in-frame clones only and misses some. Of 80,000 to 100,000 clones listed, approximately 69% are singletons. The chain couples TRBV7-8 to TRBJ1-6; 9 positions agree with TRBD1. The sample comprised PBMCs. The sequence came from a man aged 30 to 39 in good health and CMV-seropositive. The CDR3 loop reads CASSVTGGNSPLHF. CDR3 coding DNA: TGTGCCAGCAGCGTGACAGGGGGAAATTCACCCCTCCACTTT.